The 15 T cell receptor beta chains listed next were all sequenced from one sample in a study of T cells in Graves' hyperthyroidism and ophthalmopathy. TCR beta CDR3 regions were amplified from RNA transcripts. First-round RT-PCR targeting the TCR CDR3 was performed with the HTBI primer set. Each CDR3 protein gets one entry after TCRdb re-called the multiplex PCR reads with MiXCR. The table shows about 700,000 distinct CDR3 sequences, with approximately 14% occurring only once. Material for sequencing was blood. These receptors were collected from a woman aged 18-29 years with Graves' hyperthyroidism.

This clonotype was seen a few times. V and J are TRBV12-3 or TRBV12-4 and TRBJ1-5; D is undetermined. The CDR3 has 12 residues. Between the trimmed V and J ends, which lost 3 bases and 4 bases, there was a span of 4 bases. The DNA for the CDR3 is TGTGCCAGCAGTTTCTGGAATCAGCCCCAGCATTTT. It translates to CASSFWNQPQHF.

This clonotype was seen ten or more times. The chain uses TRBV12-3 or TRBV12-4 and TRBJ1-1; 7 nucleotides match TRBD1. After removal of 5 bases from V and 0 bases from J, the junction contained 9 bases not matched to a gene. The CDR3 sequence is 16 residues long. In nucleotides, the CDR3 is TGTGCCAGCAGTCCGCTACCGGGACAGATGAACACTGAAGCTTTCTTT. This gives the protein CASSPLPGQMNTEAFF.

A note on this clonotype: A read error may be the cause here, since a much bigger clone is one base away. The chain uses TRBV4-3 and TRBJ1-5; 11 bases map to TRBD1. The CDR3 runs 19 residues. CDR1 LGHNA and CDR2 YSLEER come from the germline V gene. V lost 3 bases and J lost 0; bases outside the gene matches: 10. CDR3 sequence: CASSHLPGQGGYSNQPQHF. In nucleotides, the CDR3 is TGCGCCAGCAGCCACCTACCGGGACAGGGGGGATATAGCAATCAGCCCCAGCATTTT.

This clonotype showed up many times. The rearrangement joins TRBV28 to TRBJ1-4; the match to TRBD1 covers 7 bases. CDR1 and CDR2 from the germline V gene are MDHEN and SYDVKM. CDR3 size: 15 residues. J gave up 8 bases and V 4 bases, and 10 bases lay outside the gene matches. In nucleotides, the CDR3 is TGTGCCAGCAGTTCCCCGGGACAGTGGAGCGAAAAACTGTTTTTT. As protein: CASSSPGQWSEKLFF.

The chain links TRBV5-6 to TRBJ1-5; D ambiguous. CDR1 is SGHDT, CDR2 YYEEEE, per germline. This CDR3 contains 16 residues. Trimming removed 1 base at V and 3 bases at J, with 14 bases between. CDR3 amino acids: CASSLTTGILNQPQHF. In nucleotides, the CDR3 is TGTGCCAGCAGCTTGACCACGGGGATCCTCAATCAGCCCCAGCATTTT.

This clonotype was seen ten or more times. Compared with germline, one end of the junction differs, possibly owing to a read error. This rearrangement joins TRBV11-2 to TRBJ2-7; 9 bases are shared with TRBD1. The CDR3 is made up of 16 amino acids. Germline V gives CDR1 SGHAT, CDR2 FQNNGV. CDR3 amino acids: CASSSYRGRGAYEQYF. DNA for the CDR3: TGTGCCAGTAGCTCCTACAGGGGGCGCGGGGCCTACGAGCAGTACTTC.

The chain recombines TRBV7-2 with TRBJ2-3; 8 bases are shared with TRBD2. The CDR3 is 16 amino acids. Germline V gene lookup returns CDR1 SGHTA and CDR2 FQGNSA. Germline trimming cut 5 bases from V and 0 bases from J; bases unmatched to any gene: 7. The chain's CDR3 is CASSPGPSGSTDTQYF. For the CDR3, the DNA is TGTGCCAGCAGCCCCGGTCCTAGCGGGAGCACAGATACGCAGTATTTT.

This clonotype was recorded a few times. The chain is built from TRBV6-5 and TRBJ2-3; D not resolved. The CDR3 contains 15 residues. The V gene's germline CDR1 is MNHEY and CDR2 SVGAGI. The V end was cut by 2 bases, the J end by 1 base, with 10 bases between. The CDR3 reads CASSYERARTDTQYF. CDR3 coding DNA: TGTGCCAGCAGTTACGAGAGAGCCCGCACAGATACGCAGTATTTT.

The chain uses TRBV30 and TRBJ2-7, with D possibly being TRBD2 (5 bases). The V end lost 3 bases, the J end lost 2 bases, and 11 bases lay between the germline ends. The CDR3 has 13 amino acids. Germline-derived CDR1 and CDR2 are GTSNPN and SVGIG (reference sequence). The CDR3 here is CAWRPSPAYEQYF. As DNA, the CDR3 is TGTGCCTGGAGGCCTAGCCCAGCCTACGAGCAGTACTTC. Variable domain in full (rest from reference TRBV30 and TRBJ2-7): SQTIHQWPATLVQPVGSPLSLECTVEGTSNPNLYWYRQAAGRGLQLLFYSVGIGQISSEVPQNLSASRPQDRQFILSSKKLLLSDSGFYLCAWRPSPAYEQYFGPGTRLTVT.

This clonotype appeared once. The rearrangement links TRBV5-1 to TRBJ2-1; the D call may be TRBD1 or TRBD2 (5 bases each). The germline gives CDR1 SGHRS, CDR2 YFSETQ. V shed 4 bases and J shed 0 bases, with 20 bases lying between them. The CDR3 totals 18 residues. The CDR3 loop is CASSRSPGRQSSYNEQFF. In nucleotides, the CDR3 is TGCGCCAGCAGCCGCTCCCCGGGACGCCAGAGCTCCTACAATGAGCAGTTCTTC.

This clonotype has a count of ten or more. The chain carries TRBV7-2 and TRBJ2-3; D unclear. Germline V gene sequence: CDR1 SGHTA, CDR2 FQGNSA. This CDR3 contains 14 residues. V was clipped by 0 bases and J by 4 bases, with 8 bases between them. CDR3 in amino acids: CASSLASGADTQYF. DNA for the CDR3: TGTGCCAGCAGCTTAGCGTCGGGTGCAGATACGCAGTATTTT.

V and J are TRBV11-2 and TRBJ2-2; TRBD2 might be the D (5 bases). With 1 base removed from V and 1 base from J, the gap between germline ends came to 10 bases. Germline assignment: CDR1 SGHAT and CDR2 FQNNGV. CDR3 size: 16 residues. Here the CDR3 reads CASSLGQRWNTGELFF. CDR3 coding DNA: TGTGCCAGCAGCTTAGGCCAGCGGTGGAACACCGGGGAGCTGTTTTTT.

The chain joins TRBV6-5 to TRBJ1-2, with 7 bases aligning to TRBD1. There are 19 residues in the CDR3. Trimming cost V 8 bases and J 4 bases; bases outside gene matches: 25. Germline assignment: CDR1 MNHEY and CDR2 SVGAGI. The CDR3 is CASLSEEGQPSSPVYGYTF. The DNA for the CDR3 is TGTGCCAGCCTCAGTGAAGAGGGACAGCCATCCTCGCCTGTCTATGGCTACACCTTC.

This rearrangement joins TRBV12-3 or TRBV12-4 to TRBJ2-2; D is unresolved. This CDR3 region has 19 residues. V was shortened by 1 base and J by 3 bases, with 21 bases between the two germline ends. CDR3 residues: CASSLVGPWGIGYTGELFF. CDR3 sequence (DNA): TGTGCCAGCAGTTTAGTAGGCCCTTGGGGAATAGGATACACCGGGGAGCTGTTTTTT.

This clonotype was recorded at least ten times. V gene TRBV18 combines with J gene TRBJ2-1; no clear D gene. Trimming removed 6 bases from V and 8 bases from J, with 17 bases in between. The CDR3 spans 14 residues. Germline lookup yields CDR1 KGHSH and CDR2 LQKENI. The CDR3 nucleotides are TGTGCCAGCTCCCCTGGTGAAGGCCCCTATGAGCAGTTCTTC. Translation: CASSPGEGPYEQFF.